This TCR beta chain comes out of a study of tumor-infiltrating lymphocytes in primary liver carcinoma. Study context: The patient population consisted of men and women between 30 and 69 years of age.

On this clonotype itself: Antigen: not known. A much more abundant neighbour one base away suggests this may be a read error.

The study co-extracted DNA and RNA from 20-30 mg of unsorted bulk tissue. Constant-region priming of around 490 ng total RNA yielded TCR beta cDNA. Three rounds of nested multiplex PCR with slightly modified ARM-PCR produced TCR beta libraries. Primers for the first two PCR rounds were TRBV1-TRBV30 forward primers and a C-beta reverse primer (roughly 10 cycles per round). TCRdb itself ran the multiplex PCR reads through MiXCR, one entry per CDR3 protein. The sample holds some 95,000 distinct CDR3 sequences, about 73% seen once. Overall study findings and caveats: Lower overlap was observed for tumor-adjacent and tumor-blood pairs relative to tumor region pairs.

CDR1 and CDR2 (germline): MNHEY, SVGAGI. This CDR3 is 12 amino acids long. This sequence joins TRBV6-5 and TRBJ2-1, with D hard to call. Material: tumor-adjacent normal liver tissue. The TCR originated in a man aged 40-50 years with primary liver carcinoma and hepatitis B virus infection. The CDR3 spells CGSLGASNEQFF. The CDR3 DNA follows: TGTGGCAGCCTCGGAGCGAGCAATGAGCAGTTCTTC.